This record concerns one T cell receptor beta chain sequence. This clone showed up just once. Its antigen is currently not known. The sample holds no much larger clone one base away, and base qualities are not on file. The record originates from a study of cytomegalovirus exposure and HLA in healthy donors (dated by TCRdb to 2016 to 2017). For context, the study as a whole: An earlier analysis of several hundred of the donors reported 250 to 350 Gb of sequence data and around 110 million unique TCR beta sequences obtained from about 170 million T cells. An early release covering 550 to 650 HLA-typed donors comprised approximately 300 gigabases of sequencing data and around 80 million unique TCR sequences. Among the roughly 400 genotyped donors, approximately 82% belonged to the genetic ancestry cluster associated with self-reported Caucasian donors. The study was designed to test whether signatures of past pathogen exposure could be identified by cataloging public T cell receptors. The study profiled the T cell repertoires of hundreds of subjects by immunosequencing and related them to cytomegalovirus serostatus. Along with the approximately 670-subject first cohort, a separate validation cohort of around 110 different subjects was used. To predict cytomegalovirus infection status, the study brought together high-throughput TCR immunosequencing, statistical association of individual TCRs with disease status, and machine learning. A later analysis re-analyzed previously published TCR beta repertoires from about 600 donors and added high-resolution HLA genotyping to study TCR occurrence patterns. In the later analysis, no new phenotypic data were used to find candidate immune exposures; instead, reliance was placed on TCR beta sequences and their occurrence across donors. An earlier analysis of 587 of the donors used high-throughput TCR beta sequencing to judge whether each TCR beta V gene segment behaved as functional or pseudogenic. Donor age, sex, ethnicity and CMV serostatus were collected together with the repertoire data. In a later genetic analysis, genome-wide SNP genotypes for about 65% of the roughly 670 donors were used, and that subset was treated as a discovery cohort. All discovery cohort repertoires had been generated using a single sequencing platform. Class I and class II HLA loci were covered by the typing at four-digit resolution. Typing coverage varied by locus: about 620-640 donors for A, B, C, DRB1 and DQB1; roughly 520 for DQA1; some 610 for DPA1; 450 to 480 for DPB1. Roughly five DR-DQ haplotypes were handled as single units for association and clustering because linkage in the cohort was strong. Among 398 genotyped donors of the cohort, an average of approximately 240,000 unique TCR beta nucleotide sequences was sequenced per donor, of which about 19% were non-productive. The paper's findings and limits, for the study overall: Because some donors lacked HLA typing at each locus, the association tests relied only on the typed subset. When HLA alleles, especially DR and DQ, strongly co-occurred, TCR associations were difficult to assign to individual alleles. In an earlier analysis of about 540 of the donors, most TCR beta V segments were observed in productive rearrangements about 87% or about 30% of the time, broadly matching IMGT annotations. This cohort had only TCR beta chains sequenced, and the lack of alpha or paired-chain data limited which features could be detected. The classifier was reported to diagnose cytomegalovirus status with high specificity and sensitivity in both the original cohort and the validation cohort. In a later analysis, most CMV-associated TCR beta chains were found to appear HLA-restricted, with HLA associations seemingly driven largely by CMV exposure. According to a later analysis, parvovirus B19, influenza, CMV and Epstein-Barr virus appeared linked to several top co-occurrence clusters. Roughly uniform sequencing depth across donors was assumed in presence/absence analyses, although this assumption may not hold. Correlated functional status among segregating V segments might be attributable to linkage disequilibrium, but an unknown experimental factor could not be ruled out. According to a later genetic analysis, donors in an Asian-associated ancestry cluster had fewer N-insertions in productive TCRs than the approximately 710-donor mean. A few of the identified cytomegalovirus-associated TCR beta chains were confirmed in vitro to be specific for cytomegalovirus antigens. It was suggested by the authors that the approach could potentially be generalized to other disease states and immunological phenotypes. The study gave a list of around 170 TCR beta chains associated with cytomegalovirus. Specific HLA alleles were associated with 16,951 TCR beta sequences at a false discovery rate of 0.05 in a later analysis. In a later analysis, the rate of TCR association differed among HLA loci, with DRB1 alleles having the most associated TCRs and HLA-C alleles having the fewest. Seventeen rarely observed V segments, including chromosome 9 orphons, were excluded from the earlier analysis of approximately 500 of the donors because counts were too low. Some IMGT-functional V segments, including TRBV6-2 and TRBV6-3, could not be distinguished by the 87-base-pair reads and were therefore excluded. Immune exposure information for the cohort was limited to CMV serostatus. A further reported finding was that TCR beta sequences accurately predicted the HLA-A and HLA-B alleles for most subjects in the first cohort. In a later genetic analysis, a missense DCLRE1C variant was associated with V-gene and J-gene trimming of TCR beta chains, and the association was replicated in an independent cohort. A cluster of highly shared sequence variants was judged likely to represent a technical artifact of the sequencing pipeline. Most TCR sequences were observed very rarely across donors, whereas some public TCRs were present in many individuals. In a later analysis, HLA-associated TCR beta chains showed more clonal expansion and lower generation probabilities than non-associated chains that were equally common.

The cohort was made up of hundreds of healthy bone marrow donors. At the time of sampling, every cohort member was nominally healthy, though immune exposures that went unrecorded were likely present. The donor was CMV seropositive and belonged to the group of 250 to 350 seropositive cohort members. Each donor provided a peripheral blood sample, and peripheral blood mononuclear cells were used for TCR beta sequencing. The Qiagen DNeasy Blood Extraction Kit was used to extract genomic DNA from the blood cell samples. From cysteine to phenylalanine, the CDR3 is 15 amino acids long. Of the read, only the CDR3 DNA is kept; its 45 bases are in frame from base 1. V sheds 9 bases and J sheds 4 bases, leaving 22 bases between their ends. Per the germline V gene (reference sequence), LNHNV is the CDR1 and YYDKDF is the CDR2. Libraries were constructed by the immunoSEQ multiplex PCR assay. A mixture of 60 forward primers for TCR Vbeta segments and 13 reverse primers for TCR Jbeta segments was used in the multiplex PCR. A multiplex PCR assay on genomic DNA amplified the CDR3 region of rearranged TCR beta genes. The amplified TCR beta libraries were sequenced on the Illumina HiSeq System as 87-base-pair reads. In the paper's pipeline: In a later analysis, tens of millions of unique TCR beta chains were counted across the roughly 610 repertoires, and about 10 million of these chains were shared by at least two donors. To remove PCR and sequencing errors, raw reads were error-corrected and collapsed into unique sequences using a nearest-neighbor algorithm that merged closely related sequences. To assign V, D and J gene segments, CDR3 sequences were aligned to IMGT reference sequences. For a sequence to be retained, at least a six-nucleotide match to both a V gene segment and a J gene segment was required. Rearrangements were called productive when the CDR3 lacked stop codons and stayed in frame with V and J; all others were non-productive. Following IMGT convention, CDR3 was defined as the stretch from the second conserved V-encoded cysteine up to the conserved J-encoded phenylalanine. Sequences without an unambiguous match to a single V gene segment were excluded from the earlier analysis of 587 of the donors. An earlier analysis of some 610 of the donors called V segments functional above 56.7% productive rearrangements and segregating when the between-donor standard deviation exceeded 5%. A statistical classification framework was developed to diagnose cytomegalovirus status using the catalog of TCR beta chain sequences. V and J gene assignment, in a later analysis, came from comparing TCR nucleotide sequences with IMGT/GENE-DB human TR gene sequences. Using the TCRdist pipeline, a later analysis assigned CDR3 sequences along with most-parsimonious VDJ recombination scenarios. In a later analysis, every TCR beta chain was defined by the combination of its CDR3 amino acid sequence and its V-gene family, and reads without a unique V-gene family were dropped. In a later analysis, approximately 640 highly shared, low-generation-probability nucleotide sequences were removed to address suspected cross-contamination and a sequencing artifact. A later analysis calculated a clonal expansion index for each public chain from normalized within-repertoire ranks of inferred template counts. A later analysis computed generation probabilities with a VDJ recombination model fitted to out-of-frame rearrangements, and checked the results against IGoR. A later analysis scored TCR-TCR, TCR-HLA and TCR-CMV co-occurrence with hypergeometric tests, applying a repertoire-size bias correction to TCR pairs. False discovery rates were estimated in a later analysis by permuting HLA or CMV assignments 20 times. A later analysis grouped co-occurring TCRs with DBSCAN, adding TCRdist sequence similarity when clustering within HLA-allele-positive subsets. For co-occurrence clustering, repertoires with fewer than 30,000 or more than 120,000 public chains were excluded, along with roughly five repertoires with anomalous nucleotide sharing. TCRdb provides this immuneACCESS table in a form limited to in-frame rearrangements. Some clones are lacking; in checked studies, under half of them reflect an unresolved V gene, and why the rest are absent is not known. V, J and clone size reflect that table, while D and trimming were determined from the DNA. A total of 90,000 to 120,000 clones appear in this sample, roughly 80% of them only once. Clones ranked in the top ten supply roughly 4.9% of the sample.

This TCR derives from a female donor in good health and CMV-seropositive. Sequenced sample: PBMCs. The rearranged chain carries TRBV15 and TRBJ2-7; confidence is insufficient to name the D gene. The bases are TGTGCCACTATTATCAAGCAGAAGGCGGCATACGAGCAGTACTTC. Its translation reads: CATIIKQKAAYEQYF.